These T cell receptor beta chains were read from a single sample in a study of cytotoxic CD8 clonotypes in ibrutinib-treated CLL. TCRdb's copy holds only in-frame clones and misses some; the assay was immunoSEQ multiplex PCR. In the table there are more than 200,000 clones, roughly 70% of which are singletons. The source was PBMCs, collected after 24 months of ibrutinib treatment. These receptors originate from a human donor with chronic lymphocytic leukemia. CDR3s include the opening cysteine and the closing phenylalanine or tryptophan. D genes are given only for firm matches. Only some rows state a clone size, as once, few, many or a class for expanded clones.

d_gene	j_gene	v_gene	abundance	CDR3nt	CDR3aa
-	TRBJ2-3	TRBV27	-	TGTGCCAGCTCGGGACAAGGTCTGGGGGATACGCAGTATTTT	CASSGQGLGDTQYF
TRBD1	TRBJ1-2	TRBV7-8	-	TGTGCCAGCAGCCCCAGGGGGGGAAATAACTATGGCTACACCTTC	CASSPRGGNNYGYTF
TRBD2	TRBJ2-1	TRBV19	few	TGTGCCAGTAGGAAACTGACTAGCGGGAGTTTGGACAATGAGCAGTTCTTC	CASRKLTSGSLDNEQFF
TRBD2	TRBJ2-7	TRBV7-2	-	TGTGCCAGCAGCTTCTCTAGCGGGAGCTCCTACGAGCAGTACTTC	CASSFSSGSSYEQYF
-	TRBJ2-7	TRBV27	once	TGTGCCAGCAGTAGCGGGACACCTACCTACGAGCAGTACTTC	CASSSGTPTYEQYF
-	TRBJ2-7	TRBV27	few	TGTGCCAGCAGTTTAAGAGCGGGCAGCTACGAGCAGTACTTC	CASSLRAGSYEQYF
-	TRBJ1-4	TRBV5-6	-	TGTGCCAGCAGCTTGATTTTTGGTGGCGGCGGGCTGTTTTTT	CASSLIFGGGGLFF
-	TRBJ1-1	TRBV15	few	TGTGCCACCAGCAGGGAACCTGGACTCTCACAAACTGAAGCTTTCTTT	CATSREPGLSQTEAFF
-	TRBJ1-1	TRBV18	once	TGTGCCAGCTCACCAAATCAGGGATTGGACACTGAAGCTTTCTTT	CASSPNQGLDTEAFF
-	TRBJ2-7	TRBV28	-	TGTGCCAGCAGTCTTAGCCACGAGCAGTACTTC	CASSLSHEQYF
TRBD1	TRBJ2-3	TRBV7-3	-	TGTGCCAGCAGCTACCGGACAGGGAGAACAGATACGCAGTATTTT	CASSYRTGRTDTQYF
-	TRBJ2-5	TRBV11-2	-	TGTGCCAGCAGCTTCACTAGCGAGACCCAGTACTTC	CASSFTSETQYF
-	TRBJ2-2	TRBV6-5	few	TGTGCCAGCAGTTTCCTCGGGGAGCTGTTTTTT	CASSFLGELFF
-	TRBJ2-7	TRBV18	-	TGTGCCAGCTCACCGCGTGGCTACGAGCAGTACTTC	CASSPRGYEQYF
TRBD1	TRBJ2-7	TRBV28	-	TGTGCCAGCAGAAGGCCAGGGGGCCGGGTATCCTACGAGCAGTACTTC	CASRRPGGRVSYEQYF
TRBD2	TRBJ2-7	TRBV27	-	TGTGCCAGCAGCCCCATGGGACCTCCGGGGGGGCAGTACTTC	CASSPMGPPGGQYF
-	TRBJ1-4	TRBV6-5	-	TGTGCCAGCAGTTCGGACAGAAATGAAAAACTGTTTTTT	CASSSDRNEKLFF
-	TRBJ2-1	TRBV2	-	TGTGCCAGCGACAGGTACACTTACAATGAGCAGTTCTTC	CASDRYTYNEQFF
-	TRBJ2-7	TRBV19	few	TGTGCCAGTAGCGCGGGCCCCTCCTACGAGCAGTACTTC	CASSAGPSYEQYF
-	TRBJ1-5	TRBV4-1	-	TGCGCCAGCAGACAGGAAGCCTGGAGCAATCAGCCCCAGCATTTT	CASRQEAWSNQPQHF
TRBD2	TRBJ2-1	TRBV5-4	-	TGTGCCAGCAGCCGGACTAGCGGGAGGGGGTCCTACAATGAGCAGTTCTTC	CASSRTSGRGSYNEQFF
TRBD2	TRBJ2-1	TRBV28	few	TGTGCCAGCAGTTTAAGCGGGAGGGCCCTCGTAAATGAGCAGTTCTTC	CASSLSGRALVNEQFF
TRBD2	TRBJ2-1	TRBV9	few	TGTGCCAGCAGCGTAGAGTCTAGCGGGACATACAATGAGCAGTTCTTC	CASSVESSGTYNEQFF
TRBD2	TRBJ2-1	TRBV5-1	-	TGCGCCAGCAGCTGGGGGTCTAGCGGGAGTGGCAATGAGCAGTTCTTC	CASSWGSSGSGNEQFF
-	TRBJ1-4	TRBV19	once	TGTGCCAGTAGTAAGAGTGCAACTAATGAAAAACTGTTTTTT	CASSKSATNEKLFF
TRBD1	TRBJ1-4	TRBV2	-	TGTGCCAGCAGTACCACGGACAGGATAACTAATGAAAAACTGTTTTTT	CASSTTDRITNEKLFF
-	TRBJ2-1	TRBV28	-	TGTGCCAGCTGCGGGGGCTATACCCGGTACAATGAGCAGTTCTTC	CASCGGYTRYNEQFF
-	TRBJ2-7	TRBV11-2	-	TGTGCCAGCAGGTACACTAGTAGTCACGAGCAGTACTTC	CASRYTSSHEQYF
-	TRBJ2-2	TRBV19	-	TGTGCCAGTATACAGGGCACCGGGGAGCTGTTTTTT	CASIQGTGELFF
-	TRBJ2-1	TRBV25-1	-	TGTGCCAGCAGTCCCAACTCAGGGTTCAATGAGCAGTTCTTC	CASSPNSGFNEQFF
TRBD2	TRBJ2-1	TRBV7-9	-	TGTGCCAGCAGCTTAGCCTCCACTAGCGGGATCTACAATGAGCAGTTCTTC	CASSLASTSGIYNEQFF
-	TRBJ2-7	TRBV2	-	TGTGCCAGCTCGGGACACACGTACGAGCAGTACTTC	CASSGHTYEQYF
-	TRBJ2-3	TRBV28	-	TGTGCCAGCATCGGGGGGCGAGAGGATACGCAGTATTTT	CASIGGREDTQYF
TRBD1	TRBJ2-7	TRBV11-2	few	TGTGCCAGCAGCCCAGGGACGGGGACAGACTATACCTACGAGCAGTACTTC	CASSPGTGTDYTYEQYF
-	TRBJ2-7	TRBV7-9	-	TGTGCCAGCAGCCAGGGGGGGTCCTACGAGCAGTACTTC	CASSQGGSYEQYF
-	TRBJ1-4	TRBV28	few	TGTGCCAGCAGTTTACCAGGGGCTAATGAAAAACTGTTTTTT	CASSLPGANEKLFF
-	TRBJ2-3	TRBV29-1	-	TGCAGCGTTGACAGGGAGCAAGCCACAGATACGCAGTATTTT	CSVDREQATDTQYF
TRBD2	TRBJ2-7	TRBV5-1	few	TGCGCCAGCAGTCGTTCAGCGGGAGTGTATGAGCAGTACTTC	CASSRSAGVYEQYF
-	TRBJ2-7	TRBV19	few	TGTGCCAGTAGGAGGGGACCCGACTACGAGCAGTACTTC	CASRRGPDYEQYF
TRBD1	TRBJ2-3	TRBV5-1	-	TGCGCCAGCAGCTTGGAGGGGGCAAGGACAGATACGCAGTATTTT	CASSLEGARTDTQYF
-	TRBJ1-4	TRBV7-9	-	TGTGCCAGCCAACGGGTGAAAGAAAAACTGTTTTTT	CASQRVKEKLFF
-	TRBJ2-3	TRBV13	-	TGTGCCAGCAGCTTAGAGCCGGGGCTCACAGATACGCAGTATTTT	CASSLEPGLTDTQYF
-	TRBJ1-2	TRBV28	-	TGTGCCAGCAGCGCCGGAACCTATGGCTACACCTTC	CASSAGTYGYTF
-	TRBJ2-1	TRBV9	-	TGTGCCAGCAGCGGACTAGCTCCCCGGGGGGCTGAGCAGTTCTTC	CASSGLAPRGAEQFF
-	TRBJ2-7	TRBV5-5	-	TGTGCCAGCAGCGGGAGGCTCGACGAGCAGTACTTC	CASSGRLDEQYF
TRBD2	TRBJ2-1	TRBV5-4	-	TGTGCCAGCAGAAAAAAGGGACTAGCGGGAGTTCGGGGGGACAATGAGCAGTTCTTC	CASRKKGLAGVRGDNEQFF
-	TRBJ2-5	TRBV15	-	TGTGCCACCAGCAGAGCACAGGGAGGGGTTGCTGAGACCCAGTACTTC	CATSRAQGGVAETQYF
-	TRBJ1-1	TRBV30	few	TGTGCCTGGAGTCTTCCCCCCCGGACCAACACTGAAGCTTTCTTT	CAWSLPPRTNTEAFF
TRBD2	TRBJ2-2	TRBV28	-	TGTGCCAGCATGGTGGTGATAGCGGGTCCGGCGAACACCGGGGAGCTGTTTTTT	CASMVVIAGPANTGELFF
-	TRBJ2-7	TRBV4-1	-	TGCGCCAGCAGCCAAGATCATGGTGGGCCCTACGAGCAGTACTTC	CASSQDHGGPYEQYF
TRBD1	TRBJ1-2	TRBV9	-	TGTGCCAGCAGCGTAGTAGCTAGGGACAGCTATGGCTACACCTTC	CASSVVARDSYGYTF
-	TRBJ1-2	TRBV2	-	TGTGCCGCGGGGGCGGGTATCTATGGCTACACCTTC	CAAGAGIYGYTF
TRBD1	TRBJ2-7	TRBV6-5	-	TGTGCCAGCAGTTACTCCGGGACAGGGGACCACGAGCAGTACTTC	CASSYSGTGDHEQYF